The 19 T cell receptor beta chains below all came from one sample that was sequenced in a study of response to subunit inactivated influenza vaccine. MiXCR, run by TCRdb on the RT-PCR reads, gives a single entry per CDR3 protein. The sample has roughly 760,000 distinct CDR3 sequences, around 21% seen once. Sequenced here: PBMCs from blood, sampled about 5 days after vaccination. These receptors came from a man between 45 and 60 years old who received an inactivated influenza vaccine.

The chain links TRBV10-3 to TRBJ1-5; TRBD1 agrees at 10 bases. With 4 bases clipped from V and 0 bases from J, the junction kept 6 bases outside the gene matches. The CDR3 has 17 residues. Germline V gives CDR1 ENHRY, CDR2 SYGVKD. CDR3 amino acids: CAISVGDRGLSNQPQHF. CDR3 bases: TGTGCCATCAGTGTCGGGGACAGGGGCCTTAGCAATCAGCCCCAGCATTTT.

The J gene is TRBJ2-3, the V gene TRBV5-1; tentatively, D is TRBD2 (5 bases). CDR3 length: 17 amino acids. CDR1 is SGHRS, CDR2 YFSETQ, per germline. The germline V and J ends were trimmed by 0 bases and 0 bases, with 14 bases remaining between them. The CDR3 is CASSLEMKRASTDTQYF. As DNA, the CDR3 is TGCGCCAGCAGCTTGGAAATGAAGAGGGCGAGCACAGATACGCAGTATTTT.

A remark on this clonotype: This clone may be a read error of a much larger clone one base away. The chain recombines TRBV10-3 with TRBJ2-1; maybe TRBD1 (6 bases). Per the germline V gene, CDR1 is ENHRY and CDR2 is SYGVKD. The CDR3 has 17 residues. This chain's CDR3 is CAISDQGSRIGDNERFF. The CDR3, as DNA: TGTGCCATCAGTGATCAGGGATCGAGAATAGGGGACAATGAGCGGTTCTTC.

V and J are TRBV20-1 and TRBJ2-7; 11 nucleotides agree with TRBD2. The CDR3 consists of 13 residues. Germline CDR1 and CDR2: DFQATT and SNEGSKA (reference sequence). The V gene end was trimmed by 8 bases and the J gene end by 2 bases; junction bases not matched to a gene: 5. The CDR3 loop reads CSPVLAGAYEQYF. The CDR3 DNA reads as TGCAGTCCGGTACTAGCGGGAGCCTACGAGCAGTACTTC.

This clonotype was seen a few times. This sequence joins TRBV7-2 and TRBJ2-5; 8 bases are shared with TRBD2. CDR1 SGHTA and CDR2 FQGNSA come from the germline V gene. The CDR3 runs to 15 residues. The trim removed 5 bases at V and 1 base at J, leaving 6 bases unmatched. The CDR3 protein is CASSRPGGFQETQYF. In DNA, the CDR3 is TGTGCCAGCAGCCGACCGGGAGGGTTCCAAGAGACCCAGTACTTC.

This clonotype came up a few times. The chain recombines TRBV7-6 with TRBJ2-5; either TRBD1 or TRBD2 may fit D (7 bases each). CDR3 length: 16 amino acids. Germline values: CDR1 SGHVS, CDR2 FNYEAQ. V lost 1 base to trimming and J lost 1 base, with 13 bases between them. CDR3 coding DNA: TGTGCCAGCAGCTTAGGGGGGGGACAGCCCCAAGAGACCCAGTACTTC. Protein sequence: CASSLGGGQPQETQYF.

The chain is built from TRBV14 and TRBJ2-7; tentative D call: TRBD1 (6 bases). Germline values: CDR1 SGHDN, CDR2 FVKESK. This CDR3 spans 14 amino acids. The V and J ends lost 0 bases and 4 bases respectively, with 10 bases between them. The CDR3 DNA reads TGTGCCAGCAGCCAAGAAGGGGGACCGTACGAGCAGTACTTC. This sequence encodes CASSQEGGPYEQYF.

CDR3 nucleotides: TGTGCCAGCTCACCACCCGGGGAGGGGACAGATACGCAGTATTTT. Translated: CASSPPGEGTDTQYF. The chain uses TRBV18 and TRBJ2-3; 7 positions match TRBD2. The V segment lost 0 bases and the J segment 3 bases; nucleotides outside the gene matches: 3. Germline values: CDR1 KGHSH, CDR2 LQKENI. CDR3 size: 15 residues.

The chain has TRBV4-3 and TRBJ2-7, with no clear D. Germline lookup yields CDR1 LGHNA and CDR2 YSLEER. This CDR3 has 16 residues. V lost 0 bases and J lost 2, with 14 bases in between. The CDR3 sequence is CASSQDSQVPTYEQYF. CDR3 bases: TGCGCCAGCAGCCAAGATAGTCAGGTACCTACCTACGAGCAGTACTTC.

This clonotype appeared a single time. The chain is built from TRBV5-1 and TRBJ2-7, with 7 nucleotides matching TRBD2. Trimming removed 6 bases from V and 2 bases from J; junction bases left unmatched: 14. The germline gives CDR1 SGHRS, CDR2 YFSETQ. The length of the CDR3 is 16 residues. The CDR3 spells CASISGGSDTAYEQYF. As DNA, the CDR3 is TGCGCCAGCATCAGCGGCGGGAGTGATACGGCCTACGAGCAGTACTTC.

The chain is built from TRBV10-3 and TRBJ2-7; 9 positions agree with TRBD1. Germline V gene lookup returns CDR1 ENHRY and CDR2 SYGVKD. The V and J ends lost 8 bases and 3 bases, in that order; junction bases with no gene match: 5. This CDR3 is 13 amino acids long. As DNA, the CDR3 is TGTGCCATCGGGGACAGGGTGGACTACGAGCAGTACTTC. Protein product: CAIGDRVDYEQYF.

The V gene is TRBV29-1, the J gene TRBJ2-3, with TRBD2 matching 13 bases. With 6 bases clipped from V and 3 bases from J, the junction kept 12 bases outside the gene matches. This CDR3 spans 17 amino acids. Germline V lookup: CDR1 SQVTM, CDR2 ANQGSEA. The CDR3 protein is CSVPIAWTSGRTDTQYF. The CDR3 DNA sequence: TGCAGCGTCCCGATAGCATGGACTAGCGGGAGAACAGATACGCAGTATTTT.

The rearrangement joins TRBV21-1 to TRBJ2-7. TRBV21-1 is labeled a pseudogene. This CDR3 has 12 amino acids. The CDR3 DNA sequence: TGTGCCAGCAGCCGAGTGGGGTGCGAGCAGTACTTC. Translation: CASSRVGCEQYF.

Only a few counts were recorded for this clonotype. The rearrangement uses TRBV9 and TRBJ2-5; 11 bases line up with TRBD2. CDR1 SGDLS and CDR2 YYNGEE come from the germline V gene. After removal of 10 bases from V and 3 bases from J, the junction contained 8 bases not matched to a gene. The CDR3 runs to 14 residues. The CDR3 sequence: CARSELAGEETQYF. The DNA for the CDR3 is TGTGCCCGTTCGGAACTAGCGGGAGAAGAGACCCAGTACTTC.

The J gene is TRBJ2-2, the V gene TRBV5-6; a weak D match, TRBD1 (5 bases). V was clipped by 3 bases and J by 0 bases, with 15 bases between them. The CDR3 runs 17 residues. Per the germline V gene, CDR1 is SGHDT and CDR2 is YYEEEE. CDR3 sequence: CASSSTAFLSNTGELFF. CDR3 bases: TGTGCCAGCAGCTCGACAGCATTCTTATCGAACACCGGGGAGCTGTTTTTT.

The chain links TRBV7-9 to TRBJ2-2; D remains ambiguous. This CDR3 contains 15 residues. Trimming removed 7 bases at V and 1 base at J, with 13 bases between. Germline V lookup: CDR1 SEHNR, CDR2 FQNEAQ (reference sequence). CDR3 loop: CASTTRLWNTGELFF. In DNA, the CDR3 is TGTGCCAGCACAACCCGGTTGTGGAACACCGGGGAGCTGTTTTTT.

With regard to this clonotype: One junction end does not reproduce the germline sequence, and a read error may be involved. The J gene is TRBJ2-2, the V gene TRBV6-5; D not resolved. The CDR3 covers 15 residues. The germline gives CDR1 MNHEY, CDR2 SVGAGI. The CDR3 DNA is TGTGCCAGCAGTTTCCGACGCATAAACACCCGGGAGCTGTTTTTT. This sequence encodes CASSFRRINTRELFF.

In its sample, this clonotype was seen many times. The CDR3 DNA reads as TGTGCCAGCAGTGAGGGGTCTAGCGGATACAATGAGCAGTTCTTC. The encoded protein is CASSEGSSGYNEQFF. This chain connects TRBV2 to TRBJ2-1; TRBD2 matches 7 bases. V shed 3 bases and J 4 bases; nucleotides not matched to a gene: 6. The germline gives CDR1 SNHLY, CDR2 FYNNEI. CDR3 length equals 15 residues.

This clonotype was observed a few times. V usage is TRBV6-2 or TRBV6-3 and J usage is TRBJ2-7; 10 bases are shared with TRBD1. The junction had 7 bases not matched to a gene; V was cut back by 6 bases and J by 5 bases. Germline V gene data show CDR1 as MNHEY and CDR2 as SVGEGT. CDR3 length: 14 residues. The CDR3 reads CASSWDRGSDEQYF. CDR3 DNA sequence: TGTGCCAGCAGCTGGGACAGGGGATCCGACGAGCAGTACTTC.